The clone carrying this TCR beta chain has only one observation. Its antigen is currently unknown. The sample is drawn from a study of T cell responses to AZD1222 COVID-19 vaccine. Study conclusions and caveats: Donors were largely white British and mainly female; clonal diversity was possibly underestimated. Mapped onto spike, vaccine-associated CD4 TCRs spanned it and were dominant at 160-218 and 743-854. Seropositive AZD1222 recipients at baseline numbered only 5 to 7. Repertoires were sampled only after the peak T cell response.

Profiling relied on immunoSEQ multiplex PCR, and the TCRdb table lists in-frame clones only, not all of them. The sample lists some 170,000 clones; more than 85% were seen once. Trimming removed 0 bases at V and 1 base at J, with 6 bases between. This CDR3 comprises 13 residues. Germline CDR1 reads GTSNPN; CDR2 reads SVGIG (reference sequence). This chain links TRBV30 with TRBJ1-1; D is ambiguous. The sample here was peripheral blood, taken on day 0 of AZD1222 vaccination. This TCR was recovered from an adult in good health. The CDR3 sequence is CAWSVGSNTEAFF. The DNA of the CDR3 is TGTGCCTGGAGTGTAGGTTCGAACACTGAAGCTTTCTTT.